These 22 T cell receptor beta chains were all obtained from the same sample, sequenced in a study of blood T cell repertoires in COVID-19. Sequenced by immunoSEQ multiplex PCR; TCRdb stores in-frame clones only, minus some. Seen here are around 100,000 clones, roughly 80% observed once, and the top ten hold 20%. The sequencing sample was made of peripheral blood. These receptor sequences come from a man between 65 and 85 years old with active or convalescent COVID-19.

V gene TRBV5-4 combines with J gene TRBJ2-2; 8 nucleotides line up with TRBD1. Germline trimming cut 2 bases from V and 0 bases from J; bases unmatched to any gene: 6. CDR1 and CDR2 from the germline V gene are SGHNT and YYREEE (reference sequence). This CDR3 contains 17 residues. As DNA, the CDR3 is TGTGCCAGCAGCTTACTCAGACAGGGGACGAACACCGGGGAGCTGTTTTTT. The encoded protein is CASSLLRQGTNTGELFF.

The V and J genes are TRBV6-5 and TRBJ1-1, with 8 nucleotides matching TRBD1. The ends lost 6 bases at V and 4 bases at J; junction bases unmatched: 10. CDR3 length: 15 amino acids. Germline V gene lookup returns CDR1 MNHEY and CDR2 SVGAGI. CDR3 bases: TGTGCCAGCAGCCTTTCGGACAGGGCGGGCACTGAAGCTTTCTTT. This translates into CASSLSDRAGTEAFF.

This rearrangement joins TRBV19 to TRBJ1-5; 10 nucleotides match TRBD1. Per germline, CDR1 LNHDA and CDR2 SQIVND (reference sequence). The junction had 13 bases not matched to a gene; V was cut back by 9 bases and J by 5 bases. The length of the CDR3 is 16 residues. CDR3 region: CASAIAGTGVDQPQHF. CDR3 in DNA: TGTGCCAGCGCGATCGCCGGGACAGGGGTTGATCAGCCCCAGCATTTT.

The V call is TRBV19, the J call TRBJ2-4, with 8 positions matching TRBD1. CDR1 and CDR2 (germline): LNHDA, SQIVND (reference sequence). This CDR3 is built from 18 residues. Trimming took 4 bases from V and 7 from J; bases not matched to a gene: 18. The CDR3 coding sequence is TGTGCCAGTAGTAATTTGGCAGGGGGCGCCGGAGAAGTCAACATTCAGTACTTC. Translating it yields CASSNLAGGAGEVNIQYF.

This chain connects TRBV5-1 to TRBJ2-7, with D tentatively TRBD1 (6 bases). V dropped 4 bases and J dropped 3 bases, with 11 bases sitting between them. The CDR3 spans 13 residues. The germline V gene encodes CDR1 SGHRS and CDR2 YFSETQ. This CDR3 reads CASSLSQGYEQYF. For the CDR3, the DNA is TGCGCCAGCAGCCTATCACAGGGCTACGAGCAGTACTTC.

The gene calls are TRBV5-8 and TRBJ1-1, with TRBD1 matching over 7 bases. The germline gives CDR1 SGHTS, CDR2 YDEGEE. This CDR3 region has 14 residues. V shed 0 bases and J 5 bases; nucleotides not matched to a gene: 4. The CDR3 loop is CASSLGGGETEAFF. The DNA of the CDR3 is TGTGCCAGCAGCTTGGGAGGGGGCGAGACTGAAGCTTTCTTT.

CDR3 protein: CASSQALGGTGGRTNYGYTF. The CDR3 DNA follows: TGTGCCAGCAGCCAAGCTTTGGGGGGGACAGGGGGCCGAACAAACTATGGCTACACCTTC. The V and J genes are TRBV4-2 and TRBJ1-2, with TRBD1 matching 12 bases. From germline, CDR1 is LGHNA and CDR2 YNFKEQ. V lost 1 base to trimming and J lost 2 bases; unmatched junction nucleotides: 14. This CDR3 has 20 amino acids.

V usage is TRBV27 and J usage is TRBJ1-1; 8 bases align to TRBD1. With V trimmed by 4 bases and J by 5 bases, 6 bases remained unmatched. This CDR3 spans 14 amino acids. In germline, CDR1 is MNHEY, CDR2 SMNVEV (reference sequence). CDR3 bases: TGTGCCAGCAGTTCGATACAGGGGGGGACTGAAGCTTTCTTT. It is translated as CASSSIQGGTEAFF.

The chain couples TRBV25-1 to TRBJ1-2; 9 bases agree with TRBD1. The germline gives CDR1 MGHDK, CDR2 SYGVNS. V trimming: 5 bases; J trimming: 1 base; junction bases outside the gene matches: 14. The CDR3 has 18 amino acids. The CDR3 DNA reads as TGTGCCAGCAGTCCCTTTATACGACAGGGGGACCTTAACTATGGCTACACCTTC. Translating it yields CASSPFIRQGDLNYGYTF.

The rearrangement joins TRBV5-4 to TRBJ2-7; no clear D gene. CDR1 is SGHNT, CDR2 YYREEE, per germline (reference sequence). This CDR3 has 15 amino acids. V lost 0 bases and J lost 7, with 17 bases in between. The CDR3 nucleotides read TGTGCCAGCAGCTTGGAAGGCGGCAGTTCGAATGAGCAGTACTTC. Amino acids: CASSLEGGSSNEQYF.

J is TRBJ1-4 and V is TRBV2; D is unclear. The V gene lost 3 bases and the J gene lost 2 bases, with 7 bases spanning the gap. Germline lookup yields CDR1 SNHLY and CDR2 FYNNEI. CDR3 length: 14 amino acids. The CDR3 here is CASSDRTTNEKLFF. The CDR3 DNA follows: TGTGCCAGCAGTGACAGAACGACTAATGAAAAACTGTTTTTT.

This clone came up a few times. The rearrangement links TRBV2 to TRBJ1-5; possible D gene TRBD1, 6 bases. CDR3 length: 13 residues. The ends were cut back, 6 bases at V and 4 bases at J, with 10 bases in the middle. CDR1 and CDR2 (germline): SNHLY, FYNNEI. For the CDR3, the DNA is TGTGCCAGCAGCCCTGACAGGAATCAGCCCCAGCATTTT. This sequence encodes CASSPDRNQPQHF.

The chain couples TRBV5-1 to TRBJ2-3; D gene unclear. Looked up from germline, CDR1 is SGHRS and CDR2 is YFSETQ. The V and J ends lost 6 bases and 0 bases respectively, with 11 bases between them. This CDR3 contains 14 residues. Here the CDR3 DNA reads TGCGCCAGCACCCTTGGTACTAGCACAGATACGCAGTATTTT. This encodes CASTLGTSTDTQYF.

This clone occurred once. The chain has TRBV7-3 and TRBJ2-5; D is possibly TRBD2 (6 bases). The ends were cut back, 0 bases at V and 3 bases at J, with 8 bases in the middle. This CDR3 has 14 residues. Germline V gene sequence: CDR1 SGHTA, CDR2 FQGTGA. The chain's CDR3 is CASSLTGGKETQYF. CDR3 bases: TGTGCCAGCAGCTTAACCGGCGGGAAAGAGACCCAGTACTTC.

The V call is TRBV12-3 or TRBV12-4, the J call TRBJ2-5; D gene ambiguous. This CDR3 region has 12 residues. V was pared by 3 bases and J by 2 bases, with 4 bases between. In DNA, the CDR3 is TGTGCCAGCAGTTTGAGACAAGAGACCCAGTACTTC. Translation gives CASSLRQETQYF.

This rearrangement joins TRBV5-1 to TRBJ2-5, with D perhaps TRBD1 (5 bases). CDR1 is SGHRS and CDR2 is YFSETQ in the germline V gene. The CDR3 extends over 13 amino acids. V was clipped by 3 bases and J by 5 bases, with 11 bases between them. The CDR3 coding sequence is TGCGCCAGCAGCTCGCAGGGTAGGGAGACCCAGTACTTC. It is translated as CASSSQGRETQYF.

The V and J genes are TRBV28 and TRBJ2-1; tentative D call: TRBD2 (5 bases). Trimming pared 2 bases from V and 6 bases from J, leaving 14 bases between. The CDR3 spans 15 residues. Per the germline V gene, CDR1 is MDHEN and CDR2 is SYDVKM. DNA for the CDR3: TGTGCCAGCAGTTTAACCGTTGGCGGGTTCAATGAGCAGTTCTTC. It translates to CASSLTVGGFNEQFF. Using reference TRBV28 and TRBJ2-1 for the parts outside the CDR3, the full variable domain is DVKVTQSSRYLVKRTGEKVFLECVQDMDHENMFWYRQDPGLGLRLIYFSYDVKMKEKGDIPEGYSVSREKKERFSLILESASTNQTSMYLCASSLTVGGFNEQFFGPGTRLTVL.

This chain links TRBV20-1 with TRBJ2-1; 12 bases match TRBD2. Unmatched junction bases numbered 7, after V lost 3 bases and J lost 10 bases. Germline lookup yields CDR1 DFQATT and CDR2 SNEGSKA (reference sequence). The CDR3 extends over 14 amino acids. CDR3 nucleotides: TGCAGTGCTAGTCGCCTAGCGGGGGGGGTAGAGCAGTTCTTC. It yields the protein CSASRLAGGVEQFF.

With respect to this clone: The sample contains more than one DNA sequence encoding this CDR3. The V gene is TRBV9, the J gene TRBJ2-3, with TRBD2 matching over 13 bases. This CDR3 contains 17 residues. V was pared by 0 bases and J by 2 bases, with 3 bases of the junction left unmatched. CDR1 SGDLS and CDR2 YYNGEE come from the germline V gene. CDR3 nucleotides: TGTGCCAGCAGCGTAGGGACTAGCGGGGGCTACACAGATACGCAGTATTTT. Its translation is CASSVGTSGGYTDTQYF.

This chain joins TRBV30 and TRBJ2-2, with TRBD1 as a possible D gene (6 bases). V lost 4 bases to trimming and J lost 0 bases, with 6 bases between them. Germline V lookup: CDR1 GTSNPN, CDR2 SVGIG (reference sequence). The CDR3 is 13 amino acids. The CDR3 reads CAWTGANTGELFF. The CDR3 coding sequence is TGTGCCTGGACAGGGGCGAACACCGGGGAGCTGTTTTTT. The variable domain in full, completed from reference TRBV30 and TRBJ2-2, reads SQTIHQWPATLVQPVGSPLSLECTVEGTSNPNLYWYRQAAGRGLQLLFYSVGIGQISSEVPQNLSASRPQDRQFILSSKKLLLSDSGFYLCAWTGANTGELFFGEGSRLTVL.

The J gene is TRBJ2-6, the V gene TRBV4-1; TRBD1 matches 8 bases. Germline V gene lookup returns CDR1 MGHRA and CDR2 YSYEKL. The CDR3 consists of 20 residues. Losses at the gene ends were 3 bases for V and 4 bases for J; bases not matched to a gene: 17. CDR3 DNA: TGCGCCAGCAGCCAGGGGGCGACAGGGGTCTCGAGTAAAGGGGCCAACGTCCTGACTTTC. Translation: CASSQGATGVSSKGANVLTF.

This clone has only a few counts. This chain connects TRBV2 to TRBJ1-2; 7 positions agree with TRBD1. J gave up 1 base and V 8 bases, and 7 bases lay outside the gene matches. In germline, CDR1 is SNHLY, CDR2 FYNNEI. This CDR3 is built from 14 residues. The CDR3 sequence is CASLRDRNNYGYTF. Written as DNA, the CDR3 is TGTGCCAGCCTCCGGGACAGAAATAACTATGGCTACACCTTC.